A selection of T cell receptor beta chains follows, all from one sample in a study of response to subunit inactivated influenza vaccine. TCRdb analysed the RT-PCR reads with MiXCR anew, one entry per CDR3 protein. Altogether more than 400,000 distinct CDR3 sequences are present, around 7.7% being singletons, with the ten largest covering about an eighth. This sample comprised PBMCs from blood, obtained less than 25 months after vaccination. All receptors come from a man aged 45 to 75 who received an inactivated influenza vaccine. The CDR3 runs from the conserved cysteine through the conserved F or W. D genes are given only for firm matches. The listing skips clone size in some rows; elsewhere it reads once, few, many or a size class.

TRBJ1-4 | TRBD1 | few | TRBV5-1 | CASSLVAGTELFF | TGCGCCAGCAGCTTGGTGGCGGGGACAGAACTGTTTTTT
TRBJ1-1 | . | . | TRBV10-3 | CAIREEDRRAEAFF | TGTGCCATCAGGGAGGAAGACAGGCGGGCTGAAGCTTTCTTT
TRBJ2-1 | TRBD2 | many | TRBV3-1 | CASSHSSSGSRNEQFF | TGTGCCAGCAGCCACAGTTCTAGCGGGAGTAGAAATGAGCAGTTCTTC
TRBJ2-1 | TRBD1 | . | TRBV29-1 | CSVETGTGSSGEQFF | TGCAGCGTTGAAACCGGGACAGGGAGCTCTGGTGAGCAGTTCTTC
TRBJ1-1 | TRBD1 | few | TRBV20-1 | CSARDLRTGDTEAFF | TGCAGTGCTAGAGATCTTAGGACAGGGGACACTGAAGCTTTCTTT
TRBJ2-7 | . | many | TRBV7-2 | CASSLVVDYEQYF | TGTGCCAGCAGCTTAGTCGTGGACTACGAGCAGTACTTC
TRBJ2-7 | TRBD1 | many | TRBV11-2 | CASSYGQGSEQYF | TGTGCCAGCAGCTACGGACAGGGTAGCGAGCAGTACTTC
TRBJ2-2 | TRBD2 | few | TRBV5-4 | CASSLASWGLAGVTNTGELFF | TGTGCCAGCAGCTTGGCCTCGTGGGGACTAGCGGGAGTGACGAACACCGGGGAGCTGTTTTTT
TRBJ2-3 | . | few | TRBV15 | CATSTSVVTQYF | TGTGCCACCAGCACTAGCGTAGTTACGCAGTATTTT
TRBJ2-3 | . | few | TRBV9 | CASSVAPSISTDTQYF | TGTGCCAGCAGCGTAGCTCCCTCCATTAGCACAGATACGCAGTATTTT